The TCR beta chain described here comes from a study of CD8 T cells in Susac syndrome. V dropped 0 bases and J dropped 5 bases, with 5 bases sitting between them. This CDR3 region has 12 residues. Germline CDR1 and CDR2: LNHNV and YYDKDF (reference sequence). Random hexamers served to reverse transcribe about 0.5 to 1 ug RNA. TCRdb fed the immunoSEQ multiplex PCR reads into MiXCR, producing one record per CDR3 protein. The data contain about 250,000 distinct CDR3 sequences, around 93% of them singletons. The specimen was CD4+ T cells from PBMCs. This receptor was taken from a human donor with multiple sclerosis. The chain joins TRBV15 to TRBJ2-7; D is unclear. CDR3 in DNA: TGTGCCACCAGCAGAGACAGGCACGAGCAGTACGTC. Translation gives CATSRDRHEQYV.